This paragraph covers one T cell receptor beta chain sequence. Its specificity is not known. The CDR3 has 15 amino acids. Germline CDR1 reads SSHAT; CDR2 reads FNYEAQ (reference sequence). V lost 5 bases and J lost 4, with 17 bases in between. Described time point: newly diagnosed, previously untreated cHL patient sample. Isolation of CD4+ T cells from thawed PBMCs was performed by magnetic negative selection. The record originates from a study of PD-1 blockade in classical Hodgkin lymphoma. Study observations and caveats: Possible causes of repertoire differences, disease activity or prior therapy, remain undefined. TCR diversity at baseline was reported to be reduced in newly diagnosed patients relative to healthy donors.

The repertoire was sequenced with immunoSEQ multiplex PCR; TCRdb's copy has only in-frame clones and lacks some. The sample lists about 24,000 clones, about 89% occurring once. Sequenced input: CD4+ T cells from blood. V usage is TRBV7-7 and J usage is TRBJ2-5; D might be TRBD1 (6 bases). This TCR was recovered from a human donor with classical Hodgkin lymphoma. The CDR3 region has the DNA TGTGCCAGCAGCGGAGCAGGGGTATTGGGAGAGACCCAGTACTTC. It codes for CASSGAGVLGETQYF.